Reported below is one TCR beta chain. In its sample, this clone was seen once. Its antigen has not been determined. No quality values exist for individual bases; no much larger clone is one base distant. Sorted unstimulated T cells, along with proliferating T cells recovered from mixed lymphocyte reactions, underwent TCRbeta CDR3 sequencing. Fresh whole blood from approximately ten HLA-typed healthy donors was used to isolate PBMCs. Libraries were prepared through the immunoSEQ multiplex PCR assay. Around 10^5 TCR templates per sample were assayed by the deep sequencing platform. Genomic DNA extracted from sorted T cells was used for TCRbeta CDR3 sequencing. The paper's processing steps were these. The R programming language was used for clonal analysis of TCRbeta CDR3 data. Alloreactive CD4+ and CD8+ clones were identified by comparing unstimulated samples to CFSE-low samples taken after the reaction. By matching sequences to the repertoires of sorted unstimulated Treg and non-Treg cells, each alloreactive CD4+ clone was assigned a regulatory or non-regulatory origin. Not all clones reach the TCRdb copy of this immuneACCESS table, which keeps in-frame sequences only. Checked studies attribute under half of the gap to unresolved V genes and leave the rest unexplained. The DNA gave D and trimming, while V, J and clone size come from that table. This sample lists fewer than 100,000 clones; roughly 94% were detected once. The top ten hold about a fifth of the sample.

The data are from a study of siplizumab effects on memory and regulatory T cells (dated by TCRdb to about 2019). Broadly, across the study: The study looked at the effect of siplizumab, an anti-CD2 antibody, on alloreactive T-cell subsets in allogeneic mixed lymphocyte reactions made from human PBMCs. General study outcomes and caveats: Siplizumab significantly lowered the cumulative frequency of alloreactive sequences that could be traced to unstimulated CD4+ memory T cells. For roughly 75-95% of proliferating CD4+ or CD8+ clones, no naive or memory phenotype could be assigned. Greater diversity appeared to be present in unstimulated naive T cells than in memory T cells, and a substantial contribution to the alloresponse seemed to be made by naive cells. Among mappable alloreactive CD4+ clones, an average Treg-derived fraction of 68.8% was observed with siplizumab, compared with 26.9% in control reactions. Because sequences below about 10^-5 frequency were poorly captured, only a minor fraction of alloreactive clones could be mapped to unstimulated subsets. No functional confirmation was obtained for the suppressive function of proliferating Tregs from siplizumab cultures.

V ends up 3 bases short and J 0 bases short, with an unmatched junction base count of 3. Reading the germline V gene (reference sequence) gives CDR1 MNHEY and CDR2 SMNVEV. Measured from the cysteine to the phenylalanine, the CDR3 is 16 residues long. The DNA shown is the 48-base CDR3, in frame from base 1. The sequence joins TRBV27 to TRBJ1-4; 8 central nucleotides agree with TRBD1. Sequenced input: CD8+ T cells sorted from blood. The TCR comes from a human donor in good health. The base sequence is TGTGCCAGCAGTTTGGGGACAGGCCCAACTAATGAAAAACTGTTTTTT. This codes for CASSLGTGPTNEKLFF. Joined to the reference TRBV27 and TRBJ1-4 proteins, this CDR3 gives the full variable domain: EAQVTQNPRYLITVTGKKLTVTCSQNMNHEYMSWYRQDPGLGLRQIYYSMNVEVTDKGDVPEGYKVSRKEKRNFPLILESPSPNQTSLYFCASSLGTGPTNEKLFFGSGTQLSVL.